The 7 T cell receptor beta chains presented below share a single source sample, sequenced in a study of blood T cell repertoires in COVID-19. The repertoire was sequenced with immunoSEQ multiplex PCR; TCRdb's copy has only in-frame clones and lacks some. The sample has fewer than 500,000 clones; roughly 90% are singletons. Sequenced sample: peripheral blood. The receptors were gathered from a woman in her 30s with active or convalescent COVID-19.

The chain has TRBV5-1 and TRBJ2-1, with 7 positions matching TRBD2. This CDR3 is built from 15 residues. Trimming removed 1 base from V and 7 bases from J; junction bases left unmatched: 8. Per the germline V gene, CDR1 is SGHRS and CDR2 is YFSETQ. CDR3 coding DNA: TGCGCCAGCAGCTTGATCGCGGGGGAACTAAATGAGCAGTTCTTC. Translation gives CASSLIAGELNEQFF.

J is TRBJ2-3 and V is TRBV4-2, with 9 bases matching TRBD2. The ends lost 6 bases at V and 1 base at J; junction bases unmatched: 11. CDR1 LGHNA and CDR2 YNFKEQ come from the germline V gene. This CDR3 comprises 17 residues. The CDR3: CASSPSLAGVGTDTQYF. The CDR3 DNA sequence: TGTGCCAGCAGTCCCTCCTTAGCGGGAGTTGGCACAGATACGCAGTATTTT.

This chain links TRBV15 with TRBJ1-2; 7 bases are shared with TRBD1. With 7 bases clipped from V and 6 bases from J, the junction kept 11 bases outside the gene matches. This CDR3 region has 14 residues. Germline V gene sequence: CDR1 LNHNV, CDR2 YYDKDF (reference sequence). Here the CDR3 DNA reads TGTGCCACCAAACAGGGGTACGATTTCGATGGCTACACCTTC. It encodes CATKQGYDFDGYTF.

J is TRBJ2-5 and V is TRBV27; 9 bases agree with TRBD2. CDR1 MNHEY and CDR2 SMNVEV come from the germline V gene (reference sequence). This CDR3 is 13 amino acids long. V shed 8 bases, J shed 2 bases, and the junction held 3 bases outside the gene matches. CDR3 bases: TGTGCCAGCCATAGCGGGGGACAAGAGACCCAGTACTTC. Its translation: CASHSGGQETQYF.

The J gene is TRBJ1-4, the V gene TRBV7-9, with D uncertain. V was clipped by 4 bases and J by 2 bases, with 17 bases between them. CDR3 length: 17 residues. Germline-derived CDR1 and CDR2 are SEHNR and FQNEAQ (reference sequence). CDR3 coding DNA: TGTGCCAGCAGCTCAGGTACGGGATCTGCGACTAATGAAAAACTGTTTTTT. Translating gives CASSSGTGSATNEKLFF.

V gene TRBV12-3 or TRBV12-4 combines with J gene TRBJ1-2, with D tentatively TRBD1 (6 bases). The CDR3 sequence is 13 residues long. Trimming took off 5 bases at V and 5 bases at J, with 12 bases between the two ends. The CDR3 loop is CASSPRDKYGYTF. DNA of the CDR3: TGTGCCAGCAGTCCCCGGGACAAATATGGCTACACCTTC.

CDR3 sequence (DNA): TGTGCCAGCAGCCCGCCTCGGGGGACGGGGGGAAACATTCAGTACTTC. As protein: CASSPPRGTGGNIQYF. The chain is built from TRBV7-2 and TRBJ2-4, with 7 bases matching TRBD2. The CDR3 is made up of 16 amino acids. Germline CDR1 and CDR2: SGHTA and FQGNSA. V shed 5 bases, J shed 6 bases, and the junction held 13 bases outside the gene matches.